The present T cell receptor beta chain was sequenced within a study of T cells in tumors after PD-1 blockade. Comment on this clone: The antigen is not known.

V lost 0 bases and J lost 4; bases outside the gene matches: 6. Germline values: CDR1 SEHNR, CDR2 FQNEAQ (reference sequence). The CDR3 is 16 amino acids. The study's findings and limits: Most post-therapy expanded exhausted CD8+ clones were new, undetected before treatment.

Assay: immunoSEQ multiplex PCR; the TCRdb copy retains only in-frame clones and omits some. This sample has fewer than 6,500 clones, with around 62% found just once. V is TRBV7-9 and J is TRBJ2-1; 7 bases map to TRBD1. Sample: tumor tissue, taken before anti-PD-1 treatment. The sequence derives from a human donor with basal cell carcinoma. In DNA, the CDR3 is TGTGCCAGCAGCTTAGCCAGGTCAGGGGGATACAATGAGCAGTTCTTC. It is translated as CASSLARSGGYNEQFF.